This T cell receptor (beta chain) was sequenced for a study of T cell repertoires in cytomegalovirus infection. Study overall: Recently identified HLA-C-restricted CMV epitopes were used, and well-studied HLA-B-restricted CMV epitopes were used as well. CMV infection together with matching HLA type was indicated by public TCR beta signatures.

This clonotype has just a few counts. Antigen: not known. The V segment lost 6 bases and the J segment 4 bases; nucleotides outside the gene matches: 15. The CDR3 consists of 18 residues. TCRdb re-called the reads through MiXCR, storing one row per CDR3 protein. The sample holds hundreds of thousands of distinct CDR3 sequences, approximately 46% seen once. This receptor was taken from a human donor in good health (CMV status not recorded). Some clones in this sample may be carry-over from other donors' samples. This specimen was cultured PBMCs, taken from culture after CMV antigen stimulation. The chain carries TRBV12-3 or TRBV12-4 and TRBJ2-4; 10 positions match TRBD2. The CDR3 bases are TGTGCCAGCAGCCCTAATCGAGGTCTAGCGGGGGATAAAAACATTCAGTACTTC. Its protein product is CASSPNRGLAGDKNIQYF.